These 24 T cell receptor beta chains share one sample of origin, sequenced in a study of OX40 agonist ivuxolimab in advanced cancers. Clones were read by immunoSEQ multiplex PCR, and TCRdb kept only the in-frame ones, dropping some. The top ten clones hold 0.5% to 0.7% of a sample with about 50,000 clones, over 80% of them seen once. The material was CD4+ or CD8+ T cells sorted from blood, obtained in a trial of the OX40 agonist ivuxolimab. The receptors derive from an adult with an advanced solid tumor such as melanoma, head and neck, liver or kidney cancer.

The V gene is TRBV5-6, the J gene TRBJ2-7; 7 bases are shared with TRBD2. This CDR3 has 13 residues. Trimming at V came to 4 bases and at J to 4 bases, leaving 5 bases not matched to a gene. Germline V gives CDR1 SGHDT, CDR2 YYEEEE. The CDR3, as DNA: TGTGCCAGCAGCCCCTGGGGGGGGTACGAGCAGTACTTC. Amino acid sequence: CASSPWGGYEQYF.

V usage is TRBV5-6 and J usage is TRBJ2-1; weak D call: TRBD1 (6 bases). Trimming removed 5 bases at V and 5 bases at J, with 26 bases between. The germline V gene has CDR1 SGHDT and CDR2 YYEEEE. The CDR3 is made up of 18 amino acids. For the CDR3, the DNA is TGTGCCAGCAGTCCTAGACGGGTACAGGGCCCAACAGACAATGAGCAGTTCTTC. Translated: CASSPRRVQGPTDNEQFF. Complete variable domain (other parts from reference TRBV5-6 and TRBJ2-1): DAGVTQSPTHLIKTRGQQVTLRCSPKSGHDTVSWYQQALGQGPQFIFQYYEEEERQRGNFPDRFSGHQFPNYSSELNVNALLLGDSALYLCASSPRRVQGPTDNEQFFGPGTRLTVL.

V gene TRBV2 combines with J gene TRBJ2-5, with D unresolved. The germline V gene encodes CDR1 SNHLY and CDR2 FYNNEI. Trimming removed 8 bases from V and 0 bases from J, with 7 bases in between. The CDR3 covers 12 residues. CDR3 DNA: TGTGCCAGCGTCGGTGACCAAGAGACCCAGTACTTC. Translation: CASVGDQETQYF.

This clone was detected only a few times. The chain couples TRBV4-1 to TRBJ2-5; 7 nucleotides line up with TRBD1. This CDR3 region has 15 residues. J gave up 2 bases and V 4 bases, and 7 bases lay outside the gene matches. From germline, CDR1 is MGHRA and CDR2 YSYEKL. CDR3 sequence reads: CASSRRRQGQETQYF. The CDR3 bases are TGCGCCAGCAGCCGCAGAAGACAGGGACAAGAGACCCAGTACTTC.

This clone was seen a single time. This sequence joins TRBV28 and TRBJ2-7; D may be TRBD2 (5 bases). The V gene's germline CDR1 is MDHEN and CDR2 SYDVKM. Trimming cost V 3 bases and J 0 bases, with 21 bases left between them. This CDR3 is 18 amino acids long. CDR3 nucleotide sequence: TGTGCCAGCAGTTTGGGGTTAGGACTGGCCCTATCCTCCTACGAGCAGTACTTC. Translation gives CASSLGLGLALSSYEQYF. The full variable domain, rest sourced from reference TRBV28 and TRBJ2-7, is DVKVTQSSRYLVKRTGEKVFLECVQDMDHENMFWYRQDPGLGLRLIYFSYDVKMKEKGDIPEGYSVSREKKERFSLILESASTNQTSMYLCASSLGLGLALSSYEQYFGPGTRLTVT.

V gene TRBV4-2 combines with J gene TRBJ2-3; tentatively, D is TRBD2 (5 bases). Germline V gives CDR1 LGHNA, CDR2 YNFKEQ. V shed 4 bases and J shed 2 bases, with 13 bases lying between them. The CDR3 is 15 residues long. This CDR3 reads CASSPHGGTTDTQYF. The CDR3 DNA reads TGTGCCAGCAGCCCTCACGGAGGAACCACAGATACGCAGTATTTT.

This clone was counted only a few times. This chain joins TRBV5-6 and TRBJ1-5; perhaps TRBD1 as D (5 bases). This CDR3 has 14 amino acids. Germline CDR1 is SGHDT and CDR2 is YYEEEE. The V gene lost 0 bases and the J gene lost 7 bases, with 11 bases spanning the gap. CDR3 bases: TGTGCCAGCAGCTTGGTAGGGGCAGGGCAGCCCCAGCATTTT. It is translated as CASSLVGAGQPQHF.

The V and J genes are TRBV5-1 and TRBJ1-2; D might be TRBD1 (5 bases). Germline V gene sequence: CDR1 SGHRS, CDR2 YFSETQ. Deletions cut 4 bases from V and 7 bases from J, with 14 bases between. The CDR3 length is 13 residues. Here the CDR3 reads CASSPSRQSGYTF. CDR3 sequence (DNA): TGCGCCAGCAGCCCATCGCGACAGAGTGGCTACACCTTC.

The CDR3 is CAWSEEYNSPLHF. CDR3 coding DNA: TGTGCCTGGAGTGAGGAATATAATTCACCCCTCCACTTT. V gene TRBV30 combines with J gene TRBJ1-6; D gene uncertain. From germline, CDR1 is GTSNPN and CDR2 SVGIG (reference sequence). V lost 1 base and J 4 bases, leaving 5 bases between the germline ends. The CDR3 loop spans 13 amino acids.

The chain uses TRBV27 and TRBJ1-4, with 7 positions matching TRBD1. After removal of 3 bases from V and 8 bases from J, the junction contained 6 bases not matched to a gene. Germline V gene lookup returns CDR1 MNHEY and CDR2 SMNVEV (reference sequence). CDR3 length: 14 amino acids. This chain's CDR3 is CASSFDRVGEKLFF. The CDR3, as DNA: TGTGCCAGCAGTTTCGACAGGGTTGGCGAAAAACTGTTTTTT.

Regarding this clone: Relative to the germline gene, one junction end is altered; a read error may explain this. The V and J genes are TRBV7-7 and TRBJ2-5, with D possibly matching TRBD2 (7 bases). The length of the CDR3 is 14 residues. CDR1 SSHAT and CDR2 FNYEAQ come from the germline V gene (reference sequence). The CDR3 DNA is TGTGCTAGCAGCTCCGGACTAGGGGGGGAGACCCAGTACTTC. It specifies CASSSGLGGETQYF.

The rearrangement links TRBV9 to TRBJ2-1, with a tentative D call TRBD1 (6 bases). The V end lost 2 bases, the J end lost 6 bases, and 9 bases lay between the germline ends. The germline CDR1 and CDR2 sequences are SGDLS and YYNGEE. This CDR3 comprises 13 residues. As DNA, the CDR3 is TGTGCCAGCAGCGTTATAGGGGGCAATGAGCAGTTCTTC. It is translated as CASSVIGGNEQFF.

The chain has TRBV10-3 and TRBJ2-6; D is ambiguous. V lost 5 bases and J lost 2, with 4 bases in between. Germline V gene sequence: CDR1 ENHRY, CDR2 SYGVKD. The CDR3 consists of 13 residues. The CDR3 DNA sequence: TGTGCCATCAGTCCCCCTGGGGCCAACGTCCTGACTTTC. Protein sequence: CAISPPGANVLTF.

The chain couples TRBV9 to TRBJ2-3, with D tentatively TRBD1 (5 bases). V was shortened by 4 bases and J by 7 bases, with 16 bases between the two germline ends. The CDR3 length is 14 residues. CDR1 SGDLS and CDR2 YYNGEE come from the germline V gene. CDR3 DNA sequence: TGTGCCAGCAGCCCGCGACAGTCTCAGAATACGCAGTATTTT. The encoded protein is CASSPRQSQNTQYF. Full variable domain (missing parts from reference TRBV9 and TRBJ2-3): DSGVTQTPKHLITATGQRVTLRCSPRSGDLSVYWYQQSLDQGLQFLIQYYNGEERAKGNILERFSAQQFPDLHSELNLSSLELGDSALYFCASSPRQSQNTQYFGPGTRLTVL.

The chain recombines TRBV27 with TRBJ1-2; 10 bases agree with TRBD1. Germline V gives CDR1 MNHEY, CDR2 SMNVEV (reference sequence). CDR3 size: 14 residues. The V segment lost 5 bases and the J segment 8 bases; nucleotides outside the gene matches: 8. The CDR3 region is CASSLTGTGVGYTF. The CDR3 nucleotides read TGTGCCAGCAGTCTCACCGGGACAGGGGTCGGCTACACCTTC.

V and J are TRBV5-1 and TRBJ2-3, with D unclear. The CDR3 has 15 residues. The germline V gene has CDR1 SGHRS and CDR2 YFSETQ. Deletions cut 6 bases from V and 5 bases from J, with 19 bases between. CDR3 region: CASKPVDLPQDTQYF. DNA of the CDR3: TGCGCCAGCAAACCGGTGGACCTACCCCAAGATACGCAGTATTTT.

This clone was recorded once. The V and J genes are TRBV28 and TRBJ2-3; 7 bases fit TRBD2. V trimming: 4 bases; J trimming: 0 bases; junction bases outside the gene matches: 7. From germline, CDR1 is MDHEN and CDR2 SYDVKM. This CDR3 contains 16 residues. The CDR3 is CASSSPSSGSTDTQYF. CDR3 DNA sequence: TGTGCCAGCAGTTCTCCGAGTAGCGGGAGCACAGATACGCAGTATTTT.

The chain uses TRBV2 and TRBJ1-1; no clear D gene. The CDR3 covers 13 residues. CDR1 and CDR2 (germline): SNHLY, FYNNEI. Trimming took 0 bases from V and 9 from J, leaving 11 bases between them. CDR3 in amino acids: CASSEAPPNQAFF. The CDR3 nucleotides read TGTGCCAGCAGTGAAGCTCCGCCGAATCAAGCTTTCTTT.

The chain uses TRBV7-9 and TRBJ1-5; D uncertain. This CDR3 has 11 residues. Germline V lookup: CDR1 SEHNR, CDR2 FQNEAQ (reference sequence). Trimming left V 1 base short and J 10 bases short, with 5 bases between. The CDR3, as DNA: TGTGCCAGCAGCTTAGGAGGTCCCCAGCATTTT. Encoded protein: CASSLGGPQHF.

The gene calls are TRBV21-1 and TRBJ2-7; the table names TRBD1, a call not compared with the DNA. TRBV21-1 is annotated as a pseudogene. This CDR3 comprises 15 residues. CDR3 region: CASSNGRQGSNEQYF. The CDR3 DNA reads as TGTGCCAGCAGCAACGGTCGGCAGGGGAGCAACGAGCAGTACTTC.

The chain employs TRBV6-4 and TRBJ1-1; D might be TRBD1 (5 bases). This CDR3 contains 14 residues. Germline CDR1 is MRHNA and CDR2 is SNTAGT. Trimming left V 6 bases short and J 5 bases short, with 16 bases between. The CDR3 DNA is TGTGCCAGCAGAAATACGGACTGGGGGACTGAAGCTTTCTTT. This gives the protein CASRNTDWGTEAFF.

The chain carries TRBV7-9 and TRBJ2-5; perhaps TRBD1 as D (6 bases). The CDR3 is 15 residues long. Trimming cost V 4 bases and J 7 bases, with 19 bases left between them. Per germline, CDR1 SEHNR and CDR2 FQNEAQ (reference sequence). CDR3 DNA sequence: TGTGCCAGCAGCTACCGGACAGAACCAAAGCGGACCCAGTACTTC. This sequence encodes CASSYRTEPKRTQYF.

This chain connects TRBV29-1 to TRBJ2-5; possibly TRBD1 for D (7 bases). V shed 3 bases and J shed 2 bases, with 10 bases lying between them. The CDR3 totals 13 residues. Germline CDR1 is SQVTM and CDR2 is ANQGSEA. The CDR3 is CSVDRGEQETQYF. The CDR3 nucleotides are TGCAGCGTTGACAGGGGGGAACAAGAGACCCAGTACTTC.

The chain couples TRBV28 to TRBJ1-2, with D perhaps matching TRBD1 (5 bases). The germline CDR1 and CDR2 sequences are MDHEN and SYDVKM. CDR3 size: 12 residues. The V end was cut by 3 bases, the J end by 7 bases, with 9 bases between. The DNA for the CDR3 is TGTGCCAGCAGTTTGATGGGGCCTGGCTACACCTTC. It specifies CASSLMGPGYTF.